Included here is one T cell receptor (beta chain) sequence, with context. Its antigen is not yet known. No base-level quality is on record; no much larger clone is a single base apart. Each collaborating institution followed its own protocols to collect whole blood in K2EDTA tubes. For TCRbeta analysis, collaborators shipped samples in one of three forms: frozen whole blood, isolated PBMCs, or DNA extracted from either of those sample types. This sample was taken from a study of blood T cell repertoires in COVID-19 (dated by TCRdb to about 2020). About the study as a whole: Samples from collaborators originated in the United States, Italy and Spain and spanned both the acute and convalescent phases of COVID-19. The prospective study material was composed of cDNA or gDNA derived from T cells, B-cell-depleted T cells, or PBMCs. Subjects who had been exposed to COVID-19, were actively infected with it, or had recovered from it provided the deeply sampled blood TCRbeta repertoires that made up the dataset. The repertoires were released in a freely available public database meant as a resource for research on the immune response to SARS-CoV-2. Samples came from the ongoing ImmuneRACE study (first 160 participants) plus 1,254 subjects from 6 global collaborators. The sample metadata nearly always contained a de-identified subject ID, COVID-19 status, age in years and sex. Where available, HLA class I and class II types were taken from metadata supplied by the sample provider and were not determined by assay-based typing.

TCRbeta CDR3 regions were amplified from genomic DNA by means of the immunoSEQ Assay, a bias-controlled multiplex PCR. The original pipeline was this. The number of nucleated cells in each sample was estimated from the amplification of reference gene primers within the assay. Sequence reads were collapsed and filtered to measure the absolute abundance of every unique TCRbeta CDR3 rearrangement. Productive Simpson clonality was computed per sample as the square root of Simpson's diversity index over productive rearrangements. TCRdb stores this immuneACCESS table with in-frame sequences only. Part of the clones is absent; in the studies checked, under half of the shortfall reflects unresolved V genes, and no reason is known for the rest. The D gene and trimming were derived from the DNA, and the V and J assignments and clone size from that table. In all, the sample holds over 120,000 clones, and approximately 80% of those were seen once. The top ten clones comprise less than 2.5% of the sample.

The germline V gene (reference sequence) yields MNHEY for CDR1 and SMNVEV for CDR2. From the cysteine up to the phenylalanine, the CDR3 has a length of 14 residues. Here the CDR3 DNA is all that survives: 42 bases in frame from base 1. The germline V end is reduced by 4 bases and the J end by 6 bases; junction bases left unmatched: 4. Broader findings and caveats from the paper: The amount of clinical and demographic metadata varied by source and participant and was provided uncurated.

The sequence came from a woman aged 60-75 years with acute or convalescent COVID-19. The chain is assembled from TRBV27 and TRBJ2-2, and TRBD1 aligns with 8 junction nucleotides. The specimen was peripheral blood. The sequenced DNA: TGTGCCAGCAGTTCCCTACAGGGGGCCGGGGAGCTGTTTTTT. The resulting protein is CASSSLQGAGELFF.